The entry that follows covers one TCR beta chain sequence. The data belong to a study of blood T cell repertoires in COVID-19. Turning to the study itself: Collection of acute and convalescent COVID-19 samples took place in the United States, Italy and Spain. PBMCs, B-cell-depleted T cells, or T cells were the source of the cDNA or gDNA that made up the material.

Trimming at V came to 5 bases and at J to 10 bases, leaving 4 bases not matched to a gene. This CDR3 contains 12 residues. Participants, about 18 to 90 years old, spanned 24 US areas. As handled by the study authors: Cell counts per sample came from amplifying reference gene primers. The method was immunoSEQ multiplex PCR; TCRdb's version includes in-frame clones alone and lacks a portion of them. V and J calls plus clone size are reproduced from that table; the DNA served to infer D and trimming. This sample has approximately 210,000 clones, with about four fifths found just once. The receptor was derived from a woman in her fifties or sixties with acute COVID-19. The source material was PBMCs or T cells enriched from blood (not recorded which). The rearrangement joins TRBV12-3 or TRBV12-4 to TRBJ1-4, with TRBD1 matching over 7 bases. The CDR3 spells CASSGAGGKLFF. DNA for the CDR3: TGTGCCAGCAGTGGGGCAGGGGGAAAACTGTTTTTT.